These 12 T cell receptor beta chains were all obtained from the same sample, sequenced in a study of beta chain features in type 1 diabetes. Expressed TCRB transcripts were sequenced after all isolated RNA was converted to cDNA. TCRdb keeps only in-frame clones here, not all; method: immunoSEQ multiplex PCR. The table includes fewer than 350,000 clones, around a fifth detected once. Sequencing input: naive CD4+ T cells from blood. The receptors derive from a woman between 18 and 30 years old in good health.

This chain uses TRBV11-1 with TRBJ2-6; D is undetermined. The CDR3 is 15 amino acids. Per the germline V gene, CDR1 is SGHAT and CDR2 is FQDESV (reference sequence). Trimming left V 1 base short and J 0 bases short, with 4 bases between. As DNA, the CDR3 is TGTGCCAGCAGCTTAGGGCACTCTGGGGCCAACGTCCTGACTTTC. Protein product: CASSLGHSGANVLTF.

This clone was seen a handful of times. This chain uses TRBV6-1 with TRBJ2-1, with D possibly being TRBD2 (6 bases). CDR3 size: 17 residues. Deletions cut 4 bases from V and 3 bases from J, with 19 bases between. Germline V CDR1 and CDR2: MNHNS, SASEGT. CDR3 protein: CASSATGGRGNYNEQFF. CDR3 nucleotide sequence: TGTGCCAGCAGTGCAACGGGCGGTCGGGGGAACTACAATGAGCAGTTCTTC.

J is TRBJ1-2 and V is TRBV9; 10 nucleotides line up with TRBD1. In germline, CDR1 is SGDLS, CDR2 YYNGEE. V trimming: 0 bases; J trimming: 0 bases; junction bases outside the gene matches: 8. This CDR3 region has 18 residues. In DNA form, the CDR3 reads TGTGCCAGCAGCGTAGGTTGGGACAGGGGCCTTTCTAACTATGGCTACACCTTC. It yields the protein CASSVGWDRGLSNYGYTF.

There are a few counts of this clone. The gene calls are TRBV9 and TRBJ2-1; D gene ambiguous. Trimming took off 1 base at V and 1 base at J, with 12 bases between the two ends. The CDR3 loop spans 16 amino acids. Germline CDR1 SGDLS, CDR2 YYNGEE. The CDR3 DNA sequence: TGTGCCAGCAGCGTAACTCCCTCTAAATCCTACAATGAGCAGTTCTTC. Protein: CASSVTPSKSYNEQFF.

The V and J genes are TRBV4-1 and TRBJ2-7, with 7 bases lining up with TRBD2. The CDR3 runs 14 residues. Per germline, CDR1 MGHRA and CDR2 YSYEKL. V was pared by 0 bases and J by 6 bases, with 5 bases of the junction left unmatched. CDR3 sequence reads: CASSQDRRGIEQYF. The CDR3 nucleotides read TGCGCCAGCAGCCAAGATCGGCGGGGGATCGAGCAGTACTTC.

This chain uses TRBV4-3 with TRBJ2-6, with D possibly being TRBD1 (7 bases). Germline V gene data show CDR1 as LGHNA and CDR2 as YSLEER. This CDR3 is 20 amino acids long. Trimming cost V 0 bases and J 0 bases, with 18 bases left between them. CDR3 protein: CASSQDWGRGVLSGANVLTF. In DNA form, the CDR3 reads TGCGCCAGCAGCCAAGATTGGGGCAGGGGGGTCCTCTCTGGGGCCAACGTCCTGACTTTC.

The V gene is TRBV18, the J gene TRBJ2-7; D possibly corresponds to TRBD1 (6 bases). The germline V gene has CDR1 KGHSH and CDR2 LQKENI. The CDR3 spans 14 residues. V lost 2 bases and J 2 bases, leaving 10 bases between the germline ends. This chain's CDR3 is CASSPGQTTYEQYF. The DNA for the CDR3 is TGTGCCAGCTCACCAGGACAGACCACCTACGAGCAGTACTTC.

This chain connects TRBV30 to TRBJ2-7; D ambiguous. The V gene's germline CDR1 is GTSNPN and CDR2 SVGIG (reference sequence). Trimming removed 3 bases from V and 0 bases from J, with 3 bases in between. This CDR3 spans 11 amino acids. Written as DNA, the CDR3 is TGTGCCTGGAGGAGCTCCTACGAGCAGTACTTC. Protein: CAWRSSYEQYF. The whole variable domain, remainder taken from reference TRBV30 and TRBJ2-7, is SQTIHQWPATLVQPVGSPLSLECTVEGTSNPNLYWYRQAAGRGLQLLFYSVGIGQISSEVPQNLSASRPQDRQFILSSKKLLLSDSGFYLCAWRSSYEQYFGPGTRLTVT.

The table lists this clone with a few counts. This rearrangement joins TRBV2 to TRBJ2-1; 13 bases agree with TRBD2. Trimming cost V 5 bases and J 5 bases; bases outside gene matches: 3. This CDR3 has 15 amino acids. The V gene's germline CDR1 is SNHLY and CDR2 FYNNEI. Written as DNA, the CDR3 is TGTGCCAGCAGTTTGGGACTAGCGGGGAACAATGAGCAGTTCTTC. Amino acid sequence: CASSLGLAGNNEQFF.

The chain couples TRBV6-6 to TRBJ2-2, with D hard to call. The CDR3 extends over 14 amino acids. V lost 7 bases and J 0 bases, leaving 9 bases between the germline ends. CDR1 MNHNY and CDR2 SVGAGI come from the germline V gene (reference sequence). In nucleotides, the CDR3 is TGTGCCAGCATTTTAGCTACGAACACCGGGGAGCTGTTTTTT. Its protein is CASILATNTGELFF.

The chain is built from TRBV12-5 and TRBJ2-5, with a weak D call TRBD1 (6 bases). The germline V gene has CDR1 LGHNT and CDR2 FRNRAP. The CDR3 covers 16 residues. Trimming took off 2 bases at V and 5 bases at J, with 18 bases between the two ends. CDR3 DNA: TGTGCTAGTGGTTTGACCCCAGGGGTCACGAGGGAGACCCAGTACTTC. Translating gives CASGLTPGVTRETQYF.

This clone was observed a handful of times. This chain uses TRBV5-1 with TRBJ2-1; a weak D match, TRBD1 (5 bases). CDR1 is SGHRS, CDR2 YFSETQ, per germline. This CDR3 is built from 11 residues. The V end was cut by 6 bases, the J end by 4 bases, with 5 bases between. CDR3 sequence (DNA): TGCGCCAGCACAGGGTACAATGAGCAGTTCTTC. Its protein product is CASTGYNEQFF.